The clone carrying this TCR beta chain occurred once. This record belongs to a study of control samples from healthy donors and cancer patients. Clones were sequenced by immunoSEQ multiplex PCR, and TCRdb holds only the in-frame ones, with some missing. The data show 70,000 or so clones, with 85% to 90% seen just once and 15% to 20% held by the top ten. The sequenced sample was PBMCs. The TCR sequence derives from a man in his 60s with lung cancer.

For the CDR3, the DNA is TGTGCCTGGAGTTTAAAAGGGCTTAACACCGGGGAGCTGTTTTTT. Its translation: CAWSLKGLNTGELFF. The J gene is TRBJ2-2, the V gene TRBV30; D ambiguous. The CDR3 runs to 15 residues. The V end lost 2 bases, the J end lost 2 bases, and 12 bases lay between the germline ends. Germline CDR1 GTSNPN, CDR2 SVGIG (reference sequence).